This T cell receptor beta chain was sequenced for a study of pediatric ulcerative colitis. Study outcomes and limitations: Clonal expansions reduced rectal repertoire diversity in acute severe colitis.

Controls had colonoscopy for suspected IBD, with normal endoscopy and no IBD the following year. Measured with immunoSEQ multiplex PCR; TCRdb has only the in-frame clones, and not every one. The sample has 55,000 to 70,000 clones; around 87% are singletons. As regards this clone: Antigen specificity is unknown.

CDR3 size: 16 residues. Germline V gene data show CDR1 as SEHNR and CDR2 as FQNEAQ (reference sequence). V lost 8 bases to trimming and J lost 4 bases, with 20 bases between them. Sequencing was done on a sample of blood. This TCR was sampled from a boy between 10 and 17 years old who was a control in a study of pediatric ulcerative colitis. The V and J genes are TRBV7-9 and TRBJ2-2; a weak D match, TRBD1 (7 bases). DNA for the CDR3: TGTGCCAGCGCGAGTAGCGGAGGGGGCGGCACCGGGGAGCTGTTTTTT. It translates to CASASSGGGGTGELFF.